This T cell receptor beta chain was sequenced during a study of patients and donors after allogeneic stem cell transplantation. V dropped 5 bases and J dropped 5; count of bases not matched to a gene: 7. From germline, CDR1 is PRHDT and CDR2 FYEKMQ (reference sequence). The CDR3 consists of 14 residues. TCRdb independently ran MiXCR on the RT-PCR reads; one entry per CDR3 protein. Of some 960,000 distinct CDR3 sequences in the sample, approximately 18% were seen once. Input material: blood, either unsorted or a sorted T cell fraction (not recorded which). The clonotype comes from a human donor who was either an allogeneic HSCT recipient or a stem cell or donor lymphocyte infusion donor (not recorded which). It is not recorded whose cells these are; they may come from a transplant donor. The chain uses TRBV13 and TRBJ2-7; the match to TRBD1 covers 9 bases. In nucleotides, the CDR3 is TGTGCCAGCAGCCCAAACACAGGGGGCAACGAGCAGTACTTC. Protein sequence: CASSPNTGGNEQYF.